The next 28 T cell receptor beta chains were all read from a single sample in a study of T cell repertoires in cytomegalovirus infection. One entry per CDR3 protein results from TCRdb running MiXCR on the reads. The sample carries approximately 200,000 distinct CDR3 sequences, approximately 28% recorded once. The specimen sequenced was PBMCs. Receptors originate from a human donor in good health (CMV status not recorded). Some clones in this sample may be carry-over from other donors' samples.

This clonotype was counted between two and nine times. The chain couples TRBV12-3 or TRBV12-4 to TRBJ1-1, with unresolved D. V lost 3 bases to trimming and J lost 0 bases, with 5 bases between them. CDR3 size: 13 residues. The CDR3 region is CASSFPLNTEAFF. The DNA for the CDR3 is TGTGCCAGCAGTTTCCCGTTGAACACTGAAGCTTTCTTT.

V gene TRBV27 combines with J gene TRBJ1-4, with 9 bases matching TRBD1. The CDR3 is made up of 19 amino acids. Germline V gives CDR1 MNHEY, CDR2 SMNVEV (reference sequence). The junction had 14 bases not matched to a gene; V was cut back by 3 bases and J by 3 bases. This chain's CDR3 is CASSFLGQGLRGANEKLFF. Written as DNA, the CDR3 is TGTGCCAGCAGTTTTCTCGGACAGGGGTTAAGAGGTGCTAATGAAAAACTGTTTTTT.

This clonotype was picked up many times. This chain connects TRBV7-8 to TRBJ2-6; 9 bases match TRBD1. V gave up 5 bases and J gave up 0 bases; unmatched junction bases: 5. Germline CDR1 is SGHVS and CDR2 is FQNEAQ. The CDR3 sequence is 17 residues long. CDR3 nucleotides: TGTGCCAGCAGCCCCCGGGACAGGGCCTCTGGGGCCAACGTCCTGACTTTC. The encoded protein is CASSPRDRASGANVLTF.

This chain links TRBV5-1 with TRBJ2-3; perhaps TRBD1 as D (5 bases). With 3 bases removed from V and 1 base from J, the gap between germline ends came to 9 bases. CDR1 and CDR2 from the germline V gene are SGHRS and YFSETQ. The CDR3 covers 14 residues. The CDR3 bases are TGCGCCAGCAGCTCGGACACACGCACAGATACGCAGTATTTT. It specifies CASSSDTRTDTQYF.

The chain joins TRBV20-1 to TRBJ2-3; TRBD2 matches at 8 bases. Losses at the gene ends were 1 base for V and 4 bases for J; bases not matched to a gene: 7. Germline assignment: CDR1 DFQATT and CDR2 SNEGSKA (reference sequence). The CDR3 length is 15 residues. The CDR3 sequence: CSARAEAGVADTQYF. The CDR3 DNA is TGCAGTGCTAGAGCCGAAGCGGGGGTTGCAGATACGCAGTATTTT.

In this sample, this clonotype turned up many times. The chain carries TRBV14 and TRBJ2-7; TRBD1 is a possible D gene (5 bases). Germline V gene sequence: CDR1 SGHDN, CDR2 FVKESK. The CDR3 has 16 amino acids. V lost 1 base, J lost 3 bases, and 16 bases lay in between. As DNA, the CDR3 is TGTGCCAGCAGCCAAGTTATGACAGTCCAGGGCTACGAGCAGTACTTC. Its protein product is CASSQVMTVQGYEQYF.

In regard to this clonotype: A much more abundant neighbour one base away suggests this may be a read error. This chain joins TRBV7-9 and TRBJ1-4, with D tentatively TRBD1 (5 bases). CDR3 length: 17 amino acids. Germline lookup yields CDR1 SEHNR and CDR2 FQNEAQ (reference sequence). DNA for the CDR3: TGTGCCAGCAGCCCTCGACTCCCCGGGGCCATTAATGAAAAACTGGTTTTT. Amino acids: CASSPRLPGAINEKLVF.

This clonotype was seen a few times. The chain has TRBV4-1 and TRBJ1-1; no definite D call. With 4 bases removed from V and 8 bases from J, the gap between germline ends came to 11 bases. The CDR3 sequence is 12 residues long. Germline lookup yields CDR1 MGHRA and CDR2 YSYEKL. The CDR3 DNA sequence: TGCGCCAGCAGCCTAGGGCCGTCAGAAGCTTTCTTT. Amino acids: CASSLGPSEAFF.

The chain couples TRBV7-6 to TRBJ2-5; D is ambiguous. Germline CDR1 is SGHVS and CDR2 is FNYEAQ. The CDR3 has 15 amino acids. V was trimmed by 1 base and J by 2 bases, leaving 11 bases between them. CDR3 DNA: TGTGCCAGCAGCTTAGTTGTCAGCCTTCAAGAGACCCAGTACTTC. It yields the protein CASSLVVSLQETQYF.

V usage is TRBV19 and J usage is TRBJ1-6, with TRBD1 matching 11 bases. The CDR3 extends over 15 amino acids. Germline-derived CDR1 and CDR2 are LNHDA and SQIVND (reference sequence). The V and J ends lost 5 bases and 7 bases, in that order; junction bases with no gene match: 4. The CDR3 here is CASSPWTGGNSPLHF. The CDR3 nucleotides are TGTGCCAGTAGTCCCTGGACAGGGGGCAATTCACCCCTCCACTTT. Full variable domain (rest looked up from reference TRBV19 and TRBJ1-6): DGGITQSPKYLFRKEGQNVTLSCEQNLNHDAMYWYRQDPGQGLRLIYYSQIVNDFQKGDIAEGYSVSREKKESFPLTVTSAQKNPTAFYLCASSPWTGGNSPLHFGNGTRLTVT.

This clonotype has only a few counts. The chain combines TRBV19 with TRBJ1-1; no clear D. V was cut by 1 base and J by 2 bases, with 14 bases left in between. This CDR3 has 16 residues. Per the germline V gene, CDR1 is LNHDA and CDR2 is SQIVND (reference sequence). CDR3: CASSIGVLNGNTEAFF. The DNA of the CDR3 is TGTGCCAGTAGTATAGGAGTGTTAAACGGTAACACTGAAGCTTTCTTT.

This clonotype was recorded many times. The V gene is TRBV12-3 or TRBV12-4, the J gene TRBJ1-1, with a possible D match to TRBD1 (5 bases). The CDR3 is 13 residues long. Trimming pared 10 bases from V and 1 base from J, leaving 13 bases between. As DNA, the CDR3 is TGTGCCACCCGGGGGAGTTCGAACACTGAAGCTTTCTTT. Protein product: CATRGSSNTEAFF.

The V call is TRBV7-9, the J call TRBJ2-5, with 10 bases lining up with TRBD2. J lost 2 bases, V lost 5 bases, and 2 bases had no gene match. This CDR3 spans 14 amino acids. Germline-derived CDR1 and CDR2 are SEHNR and FQNEAQ (reference sequence). The CDR3 DNA follows: TGTGCCAGCAGCCCAGCGGGGGGGCAAGAGACCCAGTACTTC. This translates into CASSPAGGQETQYF. Full variable domain (missing parts from reference TRBV7-9 and TRBJ2-5): DTGVSQNPRHKITKRGQNVTFRCDPISEHNRLYWYRQTLGQGPEFLTYFQNEAQLEKSRLLSDRFSAERPKGSFSTLEIQRTEQGDSAMYLCASSPAGGQETQYFGPGTRLLVL.

V is TRBV5-4 and J is TRBJ1-4; 9 bases are shared with TRBD1. The CDR3 extends over 16 amino acids. Trimming removed 0 bases from V and 5 bases from J; junction bases left unmatched: 5. Germline CDR1 reads SGHNT; CDR2 reads YYREEE (reference sequence). In nucleotides, the CDR3 is TGTGCCAGCAGCTTGGGGACAGGGGAGGGGAATGAAAAACTGTTTTTT. Translated, it gives CASSLGTGEGNEKLFF.

The chain has TRBV30 and TRBJ1-2; a weak D match, TRBD1 (6 bases). The CDR3 covers 12 residues. Germline values: CDR1 GTSNPN, CDR2 SVGIG (reference sequence). The V gene lost 4 bases and the J gene lost 6 bases, with 12 bases spanning the gap. In DNA, the CDR3 is TGTGCCTGGACCGGGACACCCGATGGCTACACCTTC. This gives the protein CAWTGTPDGYTF. Full variable domain (outside the CDR3, taken from reference TRBV30 and TRBJ1-2): SQTIHQWPATLVQPVGSPLSLECTVEGTSNPNLYWYRQAAGRGLQLLFYSVGIGQISSEVPQNLSASRPQDRQFILSSKKLLLSDSGFYLCAWTGTPDGYTFGSGTRLTVV.

The V call is TRBV18, the J call TRBJ2-7, with no clear D. Trimming took 0 bases from V and 5 from J, leaving 5 bases between them. Germline CDR1 KGHSH, CDR2 LQKENI. The CDR3 spans 12 residues. The CDR3 coding sequence is TGTGCCAGCTCACCACCGACCGACGAGCAGTACTTC. Protein sequence: CASSPPTDEQYF.

This clonotype was seen many times. V is TRBV6-6 and J is TRBJ1-5, with 7 bases fitting TRBD1. V was clipped by 4 bases and J by 0 bases; unmatched bases: 3. There are 15 residues in the CDR3. Germline CDR1 is MNHNY and CDR2 is SVGAGI (reference sequence). CDR3 bases: TGTGCCAGCAGTTCACAGGGGCATAGCAATCAGCCCCAGCATTTT. It specifies CASSSQGHSNQPQHF.

This clonotype was seen a few times. This chain joins TRBV19 and TRBJ2-5; TRBD2 matches at 7 bases. After removal of 8 bases from V and 1 base from J, the junction contained 7 bases not matched to a gene. There are 14 residues in the CDR3. From germline, CDR1 is LNHDA and CDR2 SQIVND (reference sequence). The chain's CDR3 is CASRRVAGQETQYF. The CDR3 DNA sequence: TGTGCCAGTCGCCGTGTAGCGGGCCAAGAGACCCAGTACTTC.

This clonotype has ten or more counts. The V gene is TRBV7-2, the J gene TRBJ2-7; possibly TRBD1 for D (6 bases). The CDR3 extends over 15 amino acids. With 4 bases removed from V and 1 base from J, the gap between germline ends came to 14 bases. From germline, CDR1 is SGHTA and CDR2 FQGNSA. CDR3 nucleotide sequence: TGTGCCAGCAGCTCTGCCAGGGGAAGGTCCTACGAGCAGTACTTC. Encoded protein: CASSSARGRSYEQYF.

This clonotype was counted a few times. The chain combines TRBV12-3 or TRBV12-4 with TRBJ2-7; possibly TRBD2 for D (5 bases). With 6 bases removed from V and 6 bases from J, the gap between germline ends came to 21 bases. The CDR3 is 15 residues long. The CDR3 loop is CASSRDPAAEVEQYF. Written as DNA, the CDR3 is TGTGCCAGCAGCCGGGATCCGGCCGCCGAGGTCGAGCAGTACTTC.

The V and J genes are TRBV6-2 or TRBV6-3 and TRBJ1-5; TRBD1 agrees at 8 bases. Germline V gives CDR1 MNHEY, CDR2 SVGEGT. V lost 8 bases and J lost 5; bases outside the gene matches: 11. The CDR3 is 15 residues long. CDR3 bases: TGTGCCAGCCGGGACAGGCCAGGACAGGATCAGCCCCAGCATTTT. It yields the protein CASRDRPGQDQPQHF.

The chain joins TRBV4-2 to TRBJ1-3, with TRBD1 matching 10 bases. The length of the CDR3 is 18 residues. V lost 4 bases to trimming and J lost 0 bases; unmatched junction nucleotides: 9. CDR1 is LGHNA, CDR2 YNFKEQ, per germline. CDR3: CASSPEGTGDASGNTIYF. The DNA for the CDR3 is TGTGCCAGCAGCCCTGAGGGGACAGGGGACGCCTCTGGAAACACCATATATTTT.

This clonotype was recorded a few times. V is TRBV27 and J is TRBJ2-5; D is unresolved. Trimming stripped 3 bases from V and 5 bases from J, with 10 bases between. Looked up from germline, CDR1 is MNHEY and CDR2 is SMNVEV (reference sequence). CDR3 length: 13 residues. The CDR3 loop is CASSFTHQETQYF. Written as DNA, the CDR3 is TGTGCCAGCAGTTTCACTCATCAGGAGACCCAGTACTTC.

As concerns this clonotype: A much larger clone is a single base away; this may be a read error. The rearrangement joins TRBV7-2 to TRBJ2-2; TRBD2 aligns across 8 bases. This CDR3 region has 14 residues. Germline lookup yields CDR1 SGHTA and CDR2 FQGNSA. The CDR3 DNA sequence: TGTGCCAACAGCCTCGGGGGGGACACCGGGGAGCTGTTTTTT. This encodes CANSLGGDTGELFF.

The chain joins TRBV6-6 to TRBJ1-1; D may be TRBD1 (5 bases). Per germline, CDR1 MNHNY and CDR2 SVGAGI (reference sequence). V was pared by 0 bases and J by 6 bases, with 11 bases between. CDR3 length: 14 residues. DNA of the CDR3: TGTGCCAGCAGTTACTCCCAGGGAACGTCTGAAGCTTTCTTT. This codes for CASSYSQGTSEAFF.

This clonotype was seen a few times. V gene TRBV11-2 combines with J gene TRBJ2-4, with 8 bases that match TRBD2. V trimming: 3 bases; J trimming: 0 bases; junction bases outside the gene matches: 7. CDR1 SGHAT and CDR2 FQNNGV come from the germline V gene. The CDR3 covers 17 residues. The CDR3 DNA is TGTGCCAGCAGCTTCCGGGGGGGGGGGCTAGCCAAAAACATTCAGTACTTC. This encodes CASSFRGGGLAKNIQYF.

This clonotype was counted between two and nine times. The CDR3: CASSPGDRVGELFF. The CDR3 coding sequence is TGTGCCAGTAGCCCTGGGGACAGGGTAGGGGAGCTGTTTTTT. The V call is TRBV19, the J call TRBJ2-2; 9 nucleotides match TRBD1. V dropped 6 bases and J dropped 8; count of bases not matched to a gene: 7. The CDR3 sequence is 14 residues long. Germline assignment: CDR1 LNHDA and CDR2 SQIVND (reference sequence).

This chain joins TRBV7-3 and TRBJ2-3; D is ambiguous. Deletions cut 5 bases from V and 0 bases from J, with 12 bases between. This CDR3 has 15 amino acids. Germline-derived CDR1 and CDR2 are SGHTA and FQGTGA. CDR3 DNA sequence: TGTGCCAGCAGCCCAATAAATCCTAGCACAGATACGCAGTATTTT. Translating it yields CASSPINPSTDTQYF.